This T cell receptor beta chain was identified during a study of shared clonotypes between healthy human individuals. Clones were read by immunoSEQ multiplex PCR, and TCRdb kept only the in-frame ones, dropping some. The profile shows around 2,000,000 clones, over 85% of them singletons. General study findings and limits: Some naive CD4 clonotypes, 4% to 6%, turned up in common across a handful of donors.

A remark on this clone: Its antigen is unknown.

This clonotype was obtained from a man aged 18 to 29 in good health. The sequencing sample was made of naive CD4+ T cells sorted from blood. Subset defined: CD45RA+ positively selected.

CDR3 coding DNA: TGTGCCAGCAGCCCCATTGGGGGAGCTCGCCCCGGAAACACCATATATTTT. Translating it yields CASSPIGGARPGNTIYF. The rearrangement joins TRBV14 to TRBJ1-3, with a possible D match to TRBD1 (5 bases). The CDR3 length is 17 residues. Germline values: CDR1 SGHDN, CDR2 FVKESK. The V gene lost 4 bases and the J gene lost 4 bases, with 20 bases spanning the gap.